This T cell receptor beta chain comes out of a study of blood T cell repertoires in COVID-19 (dated by TCRdb to 2019 to 2021). A note on the overall study: Samples from collaborators originated in the United States, Italy and Spain and spanned both the acute and convalescent phases of COVID-19. A de-identified subject ID, COVID-19 status, age in years and sex were almost always included in the sample metadata. Samples were obtained from the ongoing ImmuneRACE study (first 160 participants) and from 1,254 subjects provided by 6 global collaborators. The dataset comprised deeply sampled blood TCRbeta repertoires from subjects exposed to, actively infected with, or recovered from COVID-19. The material from the prospective study consisted of cDNA or gDNA derived from T cells, B-cell-depleted T cells, or PBMCs. A freely available public database, intended as a resource for researchers studying the immune response to SARS-CoV-2, is where the repertoires were released. Where available, HLA class I and class II types were obtained from metadata supplied by the sample provider rather than from assay-based typing. General findings and caveats noted by the study authors: The amount of clinical and demographic metadata varied by source and participant and was provided uncurated.

The CDR3 sequence holds 13 residues, the cysteine and phenylalanine included. Of the read, only the CDR3 DNA is kept; its 39 bases are in frame from base 1. As encoded in the germline V gene, CDR1 is MNHEY while CDR2 is SVGAGI. V and J are truncated by 2 bases and 5 bases respectively, leaving an intervening sequence of 9 bases. The immunoSEQ Assay, a bias-controlled multiplex PCR, was used to amplify TCRbeta CDR3 regions from genomic DNA. The authors' analysis ran thus. Within the assay, amplification of reference gene primers was used to estimate how many nucleated cells each sample contained. Sequence reads were collapsed and filtered to measure the absolute abundance of every unique TCRbeta CDR3 rearrangement. For each sample, productive Simpson clonality was calculated as the square root of Simpson's diversity index across productive rearrangements. Entries here come from immuneACCESS through TCRdb and include only in-frame sequences with V and J called. Some clones fail to appear in such tables; in the studies checked, an unresolved V gene covers under half of the shortfall, and the cause of the remainder is unknown. That table gives V, J and clone size, and the DNA gave D and trimming. A total of around 47,000 clones appear in this sample, less than 70% of them only once. The ten most abundant clones make up 6.2% of the sample.

Each collaborating institution followed its own protocols to collect whole blood in K2EDTA tubes. For TCRbeta analysis, collaborators shipped samples as frozen whole blood, isolated PBMCs, or DNA extracted from either of those sample types. A note on this clone: The target of this receptor is not known. Qualities for individual bases were not recorded, and no much larger clone is one base off.

Material: peripheral blood. This clonotype originated in a man older than 75 with acute or convalescent COVID-19. This chain is built from TRBV6-5 and TRBJ1-1; TRBD1 is perhaps the D gene, given 5 matching bases. The CDR3 protein: CASSYGGVTEAFF. The DNA is as follows: TGTGCCAGCAGTTACGGAGGGGTAACTGAAGCTTTCTTT.